This T cell receptor beta chain was sequenced for a study of human T cells and chemical hapten exposure. Study-level background: The study lasted roughly 26 weeks, and patients were dosed weekly with diphenylcyclopropenone on the scalp throughout. Chiefly female patients presented with alopecia areata, totalis or universalis.

A remark on this clonotype: Antigen unknown.

Time point defined: patch test 2, 6 weeks after DPC sensitization. Treatment specified: therapeutic diphenylcyclopropenone sensitization with weekly scalp DPC. Trimming shortened V by 1 base and J by 2 bases, and 11 bases separated the two germline ends. This CDR3 contains 15 residues. Germline CDR1 is MGHDK and CDR2 is SYGVNS. The library labeled individual cDNA molecules by adding unique molecular identifiers to them. TCRdb re-derived calls from the RACE reads in MiXCR, one entry per CDR3 protein. The profile shows some 79,000 distinct CDR3 sequences, 8.5% to 12% of them singletons. Study-wide points: Significantly greater numbers of large CDR3 similarity clusters came from expanded TCRs than from controls.

The sequence derives from a woman between 45 and 60 years old with alopecia areata. Some clones in this sample may be carry-over from other donors' samples. The rearrangement links TRBV25-1 to TRBJ2-5; TRBD1 is a possible D gene (6 bases). The sample here was whole blood, taken in connection with sensitization to the hapten diphenylcyclopropenone (DPC). This CDR3 is CASSEFRGSQETQYF. The CDR3 nucleotides read TGTGCCAGCAGTGAATTTAGGGGGTCACAAGAGACCCAGTACTTC. Based on the CDR3 plus reference TRBV25-1 and TRBJ2-5, the full variable domain is EADIYQTPRYLVIGTGKKITLECSQTMGHDKMYWYQQDPGMELHLIHYSYGVNSTEKGDLSSESTVSRIRTEHFPLTLESARPSHTSQYLCASSEFRGSQETQYFGPGTRLLVL.